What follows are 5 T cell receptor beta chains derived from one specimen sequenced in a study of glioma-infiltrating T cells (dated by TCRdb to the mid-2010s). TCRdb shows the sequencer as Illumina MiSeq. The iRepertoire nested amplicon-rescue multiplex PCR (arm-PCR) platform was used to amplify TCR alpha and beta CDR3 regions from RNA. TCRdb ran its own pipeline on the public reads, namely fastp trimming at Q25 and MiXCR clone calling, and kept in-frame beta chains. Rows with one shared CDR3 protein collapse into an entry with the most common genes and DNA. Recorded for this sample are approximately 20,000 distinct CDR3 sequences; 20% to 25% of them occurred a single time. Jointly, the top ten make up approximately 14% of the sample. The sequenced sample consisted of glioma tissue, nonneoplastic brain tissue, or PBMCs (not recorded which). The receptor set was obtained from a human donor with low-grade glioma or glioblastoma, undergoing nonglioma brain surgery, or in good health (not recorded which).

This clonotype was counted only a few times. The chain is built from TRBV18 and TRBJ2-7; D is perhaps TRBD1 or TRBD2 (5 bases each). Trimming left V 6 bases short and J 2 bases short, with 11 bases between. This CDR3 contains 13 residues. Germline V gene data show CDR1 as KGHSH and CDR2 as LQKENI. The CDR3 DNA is TGTGCCAGCTCGCTGGGACGGACCTACGAGCAGTACTTC. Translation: CASSLGRTYEQYF.

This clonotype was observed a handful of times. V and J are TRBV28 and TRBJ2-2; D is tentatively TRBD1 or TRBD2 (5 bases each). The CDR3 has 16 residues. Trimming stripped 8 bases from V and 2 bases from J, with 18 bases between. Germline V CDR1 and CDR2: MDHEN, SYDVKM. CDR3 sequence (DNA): TGTGCCAGCTTCCGTCGAGGGGCGATAAACACCGGGGAGCTGTTTTTT. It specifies CASFRRGAINTGELFF.

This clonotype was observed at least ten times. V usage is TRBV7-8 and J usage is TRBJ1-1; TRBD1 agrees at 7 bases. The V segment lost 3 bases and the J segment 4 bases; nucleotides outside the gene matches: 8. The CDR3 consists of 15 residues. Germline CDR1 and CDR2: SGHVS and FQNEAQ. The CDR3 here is CASSFRYAGGTEAFF. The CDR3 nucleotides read TGTGCCAGCAGCTTCCGCTACGCAGGGGGCACTGAAGCTTTCTTT.

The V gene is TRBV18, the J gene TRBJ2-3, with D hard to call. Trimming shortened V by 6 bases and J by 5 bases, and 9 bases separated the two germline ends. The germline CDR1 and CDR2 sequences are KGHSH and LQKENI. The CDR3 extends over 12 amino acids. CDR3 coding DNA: TGTGCCAGCTCTCCTTCAGGAGATACGCAGTATTTT. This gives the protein CASSPSGDTQYF.

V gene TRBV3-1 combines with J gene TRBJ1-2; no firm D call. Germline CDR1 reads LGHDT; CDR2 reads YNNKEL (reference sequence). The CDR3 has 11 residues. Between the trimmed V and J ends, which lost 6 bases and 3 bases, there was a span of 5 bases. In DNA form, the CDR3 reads TGTGCCAGCAGGTCGGACTATGGCTACACCTTC. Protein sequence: CASRSDYGYTF.